The rows below give T cell receptor beta chains drawn from one sample of a study of naive and memory T cell subsets. One entry per CDR3 protein, called by TCRdb with MiXCR from the UMI-ligation and nested PCR reads. The sample records 120,000 to 150,000 distinct CDR3 sequences, approximately 22% being singletons. Sequencing used naive CD4+ T cells from blood. The receptors stem from a human donor in good health. The CDR3 runs from the conserved cysteine through the conserved F or W. The D gene is left open where the match is weak. Clone size, where shown, is once, few, many, or a class for clones that have expanded.

TRBJ2-4 | few | TRBV28 | TRBD2 | TGTGCCAGCCAGACTAGCGGGAGAAAAAACATTCAGTACTTC | CASQTSGRKNIQYF
TRBJ2-7 | many | TRBV12-3/TRBV12-4 | TRBD1 | TGTGCCAGCAGTCCCCGGACCGGGACAGGGGTCGAGCAGTACTTC | CASSPRTGTGVEQYF
TRBJ2-3 | . | TRBV11-2 | . | TGTGCCAGCAGCCCGTGGACTAATTCAGATACGCAGTATTTT | CASSPWTNSDTQYF
TRBJ2-7 | many | TRBV29-1 | TRBD2 | TGCAGCGTGCTACCGGGACTAGGCTCGGACGAGCAGTACTTC | CSVLPGLGSDEQYF
TRBJ2-2 | . | TRBV7-9 | . | TGTGCCAGCAGCTTAAATCCCGGGACACCGAACACCGGGGAGCTGTTTTTT | CASSLNPGTPNTGELFF
TRBJ2-5 | few | TRBV11-2 | . | TGTGCCAGCAGCTTATATTCCGGGGGTCTGACCCAGTACTTC | CASSLYSGGLTQYF
TRBJ2-2 | . | TRBV4-3 | . | TGCGCCAGCAGCCACGGACAGTCCGCGAACACCGGGGAGCTGTTTTTT | CASSHGQSANTGELFF
TRBJ1-5 | few | TRBV27 | . | TGTGCCAGCAGTCCCTGGGACGGGGTTCAGCCCCAGCATTTT | CASSPWDGVQPQHF
TRBJ1-2 | . | TRBV6-2/TRBV6-3 | . | TGTGCCAGCAGTAGGGGGGACTATGGCTACACCTTC | CASSRGDYGYTF
TRBJ2-3 | many | TRBV12-3/TRBV12-4 | . | TGTGCCAGCAGAACGCGAGGGGGTTCTGGAGATACGCAGTATTTT | CASRTRGGSGDTQYF
TRBJ2-1 | few | TRBV20-1 | TRBD2 | TGCAGTGCTAGAGGAATTAGTACTAGCGGGACCAATGAGCAGTTCTTC | CSARGISTSGTNEQFF
TRBJ2-7 | . | TRBV7-2 | TRBD2 | TGTGCCAGCAGCTTACAGACTAGCGGGAGTTACGAGCAGTACTTC | CASSLQTSGSYEQYF
TRBJ2-7 | . | TRBV28 | . | TGTGCCAGCACCCCCCAGGACGGGAGCTCCTACGAGCAGTACTTC | CASTPQDGSSYEQYF
TRBJ1-6 | many | TRBV9 | TRBD1 | TGTGCCAGCAGCTTAAGGGACAGGGGAAGTTCACCCCTCCACTTT | CASSLRDRGSSPLHF
TRBJ2-7 | . | TRBV6-2/TRBV6-3 | . | TGTGCCAGCAGTTACTCTCCAGGGCTCGAGCAGTACTTC | CASSYSPGLEQYF